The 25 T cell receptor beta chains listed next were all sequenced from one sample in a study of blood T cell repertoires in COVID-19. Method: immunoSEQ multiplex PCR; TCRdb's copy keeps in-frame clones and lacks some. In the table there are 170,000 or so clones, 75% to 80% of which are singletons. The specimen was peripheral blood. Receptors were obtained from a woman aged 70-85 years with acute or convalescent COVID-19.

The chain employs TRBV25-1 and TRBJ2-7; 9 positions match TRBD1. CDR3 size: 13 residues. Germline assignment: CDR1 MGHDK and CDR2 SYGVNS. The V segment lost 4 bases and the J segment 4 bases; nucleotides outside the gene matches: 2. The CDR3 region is CASSAGTGYEQYF. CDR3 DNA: TGTGCCAGCAGTGCCGGGACAGGGTACGAGCAGTACTTC.

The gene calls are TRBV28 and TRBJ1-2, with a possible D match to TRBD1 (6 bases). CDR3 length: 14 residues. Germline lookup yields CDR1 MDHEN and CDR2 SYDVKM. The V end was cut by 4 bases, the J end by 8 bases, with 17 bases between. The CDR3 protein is CASSSDQGRGGYTF. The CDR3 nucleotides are TGTGCCAGCAGTTCCGACCAGGGGCGCGGGGGCTACACCTTC.

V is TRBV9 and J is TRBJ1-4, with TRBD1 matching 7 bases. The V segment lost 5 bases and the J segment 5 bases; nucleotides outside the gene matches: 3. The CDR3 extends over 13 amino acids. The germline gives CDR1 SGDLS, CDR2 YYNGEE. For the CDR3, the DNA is TGTGCCAGCAGGGGACAGAGAAATGAAAAACTGTTTTTT. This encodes CASRGQRNEKLFF.

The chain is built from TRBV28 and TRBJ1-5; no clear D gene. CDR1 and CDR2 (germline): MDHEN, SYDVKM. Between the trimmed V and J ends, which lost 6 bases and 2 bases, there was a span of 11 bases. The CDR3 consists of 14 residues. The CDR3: CASSRGFGNQPQHF. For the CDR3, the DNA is TGTGCCAGCAGCCGGGGATTCGGCAATCAGCCCCAGCATTTT.

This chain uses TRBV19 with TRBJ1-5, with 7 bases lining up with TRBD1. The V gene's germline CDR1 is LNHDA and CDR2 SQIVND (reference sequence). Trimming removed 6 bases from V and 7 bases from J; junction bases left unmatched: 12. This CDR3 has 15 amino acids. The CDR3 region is CASSRNRQGWQPQHF. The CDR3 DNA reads TGTGCCAGTAGCCGAAATCGACAGGGATGGCAGCCCCAGCATTTT.

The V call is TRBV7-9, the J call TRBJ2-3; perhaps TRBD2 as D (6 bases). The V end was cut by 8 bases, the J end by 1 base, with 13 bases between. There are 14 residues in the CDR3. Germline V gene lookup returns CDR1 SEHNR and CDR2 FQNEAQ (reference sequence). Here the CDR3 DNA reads TGTGCCAGCCATCGGGGGTCCCGCACAGATACGCAGTATTTT. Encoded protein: CASHRGSRTDTQYF. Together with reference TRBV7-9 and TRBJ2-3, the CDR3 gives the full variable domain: DTGVSQNPRHKITKRGQNVTFRCDPISEHNRLYWYRQTLGQGPEFLTYFQNEAQLEKSRLLSDRFSAERPKGSFSTLEIQRTEQGDSAMYLCASHRGSRTDTQYFGPGTRLTVL.

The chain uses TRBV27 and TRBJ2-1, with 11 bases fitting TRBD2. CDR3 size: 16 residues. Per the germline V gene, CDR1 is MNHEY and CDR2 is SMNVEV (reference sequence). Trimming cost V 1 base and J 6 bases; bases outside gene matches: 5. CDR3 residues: CASSLYLAGGLNEQFF. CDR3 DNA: TGTGCCAGCAGTTTATATCTAGCGGGGGGTCTCAATGAGCAGTTCTTC.

The CDR3: CASSLAGGNTEAFF. CDR3 sequence (DNA): TGCGCCAGCAGCCTTGCAGGGGGAAACACTGAAGCTTTCTTT. The chain couples TRBV10-2 to TRBJ1-1; 7 nucleotides agree with TRBD1. The CDR3 runs to 14 residues. Germline V gene sequence: CDR1 WSHSY, CDR2 SAAADI. Germline trimming cut 6 bases from V and 2 bases from J; bases unmatched to any gene: 6.

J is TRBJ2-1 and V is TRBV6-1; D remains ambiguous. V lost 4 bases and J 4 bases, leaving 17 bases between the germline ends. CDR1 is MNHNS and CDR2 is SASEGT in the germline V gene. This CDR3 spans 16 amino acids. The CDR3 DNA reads TGTGCCAGCAGTGGGGCAGCCCAGAGTTTTTACAATGAGCAGTTCTTC. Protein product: CASSGAAQSFYNEQFF.

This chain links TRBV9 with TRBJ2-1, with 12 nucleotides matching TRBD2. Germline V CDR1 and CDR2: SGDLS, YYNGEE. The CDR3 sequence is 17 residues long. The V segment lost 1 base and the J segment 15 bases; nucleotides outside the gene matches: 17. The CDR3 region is CASSVSPTGLAGGEAFF. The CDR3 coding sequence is TGTGCCAGCAGCGTAAGCCCAACGGGACTAGCGGGCGGAGAGGCGTTCTTC.

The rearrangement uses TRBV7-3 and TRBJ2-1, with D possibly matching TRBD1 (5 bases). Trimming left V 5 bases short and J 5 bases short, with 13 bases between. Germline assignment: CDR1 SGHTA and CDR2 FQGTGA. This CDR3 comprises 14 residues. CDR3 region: CASSLKGWDNEQFF. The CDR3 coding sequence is TGTGCCAGCAGCCTCAAGGGGTGGGACAATGAGCAGTTCTTC.

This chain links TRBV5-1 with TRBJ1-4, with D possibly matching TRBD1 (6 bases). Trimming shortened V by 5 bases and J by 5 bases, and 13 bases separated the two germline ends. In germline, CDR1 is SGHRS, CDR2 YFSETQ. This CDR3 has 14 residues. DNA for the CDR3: TGCGCCAGCAGTAGGACAGACCCCAATGAAAAACTGTTTTTT. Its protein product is CASSRTDPNEKLFF.

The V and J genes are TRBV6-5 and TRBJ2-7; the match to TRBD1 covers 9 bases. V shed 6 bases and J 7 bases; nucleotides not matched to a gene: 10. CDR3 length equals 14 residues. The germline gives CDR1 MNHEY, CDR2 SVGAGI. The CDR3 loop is CASSSGTGLLEQYF. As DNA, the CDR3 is TGTGCCAGCAGCTCCGGGACAGGGTTGTTGGAGCAGTACTTC.

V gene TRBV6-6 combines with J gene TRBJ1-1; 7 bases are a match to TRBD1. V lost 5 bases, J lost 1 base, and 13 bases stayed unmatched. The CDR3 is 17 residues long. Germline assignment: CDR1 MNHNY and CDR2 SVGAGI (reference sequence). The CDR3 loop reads CASSRTPGQIRNTEAFF. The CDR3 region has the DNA TGTGCCAGCAGTCGTACTCCGGGACAGATTAGGAACACTGAAGCTTTCTTT.

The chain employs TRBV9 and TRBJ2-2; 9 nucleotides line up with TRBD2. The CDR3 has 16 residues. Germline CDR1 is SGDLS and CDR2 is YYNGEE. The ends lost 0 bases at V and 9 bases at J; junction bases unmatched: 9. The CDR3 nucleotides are TGTGCCAGCAGCGTAGGTTCGGGACTAGCTGTAAGGGAGCTGTTTTTT. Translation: CASSVGSGLAVRELFF.

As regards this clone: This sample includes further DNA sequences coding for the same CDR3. The CDR3 loop reads CSAGQSYEQYF. The CDR3 region has the DNA TGCAGTGCTGGACAGTCCTACGAGCAGTACTTC. The rearrangement joins TRBV20-1 to TRBJ2-7; D might be TRBD1 (6 bases). CDR1 and CDR2 from the germline V gene are DFQATT and SNEGSKA (reference sequence). The CDR3 length is 11 residues. Trimming left V 5 bases short and J 1 base short, with 6 bases between.

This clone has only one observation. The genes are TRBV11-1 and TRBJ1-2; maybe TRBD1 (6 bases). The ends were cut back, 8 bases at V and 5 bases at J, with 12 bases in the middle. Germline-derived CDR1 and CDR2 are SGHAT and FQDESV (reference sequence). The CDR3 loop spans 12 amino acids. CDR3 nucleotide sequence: TGTGCCAGCGCCCAGAGGGGGTATGGCTACACCTTC. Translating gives CASAQRGYGYTF.

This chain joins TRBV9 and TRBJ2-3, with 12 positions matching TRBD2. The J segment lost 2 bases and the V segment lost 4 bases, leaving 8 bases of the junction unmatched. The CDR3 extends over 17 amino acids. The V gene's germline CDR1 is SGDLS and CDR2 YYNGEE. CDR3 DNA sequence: TGTGCCAGCAGCTCAGGACTAGCGGGGACACTCACAGATACGCAGTATTTT. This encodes CASSSGLAGTLTDTQYF.

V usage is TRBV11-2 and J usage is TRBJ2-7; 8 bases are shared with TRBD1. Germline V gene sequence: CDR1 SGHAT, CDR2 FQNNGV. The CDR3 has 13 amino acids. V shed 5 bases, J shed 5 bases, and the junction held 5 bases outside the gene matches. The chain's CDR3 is CASSETGADEQYF. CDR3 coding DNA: TGTGCCAGCAGCGAGACAGGGGCCGACGAGCAGTACTTC.

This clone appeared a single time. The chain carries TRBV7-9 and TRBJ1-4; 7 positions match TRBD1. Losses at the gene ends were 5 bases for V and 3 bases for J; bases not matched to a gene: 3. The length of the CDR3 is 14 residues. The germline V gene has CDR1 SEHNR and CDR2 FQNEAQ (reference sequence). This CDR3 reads CASSPGQSNEKLFF. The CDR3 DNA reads TGTGCCAGCAGCCCGGGACAGTCTAATGAAAAACTGTTTTTT.

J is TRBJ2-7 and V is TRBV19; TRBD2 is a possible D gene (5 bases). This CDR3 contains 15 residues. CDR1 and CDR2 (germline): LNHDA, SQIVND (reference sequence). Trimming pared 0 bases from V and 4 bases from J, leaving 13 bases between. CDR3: CASSIDARGRYEQYF. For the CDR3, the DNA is TGTGCCAGTAGTATAGATGCCCGGGGAAGGTACGAGCAGTACTTC.

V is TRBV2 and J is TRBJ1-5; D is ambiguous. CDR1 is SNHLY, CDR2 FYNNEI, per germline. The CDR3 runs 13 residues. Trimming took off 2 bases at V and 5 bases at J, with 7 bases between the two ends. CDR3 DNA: TGTGCCAGCAGTGAATCCGGTTATCAGCCCCAGCATTTT. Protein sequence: CASSESGYQPQHF.

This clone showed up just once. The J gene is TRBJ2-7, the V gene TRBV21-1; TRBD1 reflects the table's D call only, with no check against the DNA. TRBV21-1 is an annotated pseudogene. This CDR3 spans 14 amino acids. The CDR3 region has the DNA TGTGCCAGCAGCAAAGGGGGCCTTACGGGCGAGCAGTACTTC. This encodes CASSKGGLTGEQYF.

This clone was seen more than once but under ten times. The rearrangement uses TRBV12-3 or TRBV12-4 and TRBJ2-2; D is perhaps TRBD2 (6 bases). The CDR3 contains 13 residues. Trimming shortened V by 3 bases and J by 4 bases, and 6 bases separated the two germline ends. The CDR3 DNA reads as TGTGCCAGCAGTTTCGGGAGCACCGGGGAGCTGTTTTTT. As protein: CASSFGSTGELFF.

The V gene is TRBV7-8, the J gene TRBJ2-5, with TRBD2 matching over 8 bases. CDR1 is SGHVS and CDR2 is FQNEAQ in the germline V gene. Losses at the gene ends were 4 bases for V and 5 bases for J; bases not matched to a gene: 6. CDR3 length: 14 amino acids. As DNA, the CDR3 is TGTGCCAGCAGCTCGGGGGGGAGGTTCGAGACCCAGTACTTC. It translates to CASSSGGRFETQYF.